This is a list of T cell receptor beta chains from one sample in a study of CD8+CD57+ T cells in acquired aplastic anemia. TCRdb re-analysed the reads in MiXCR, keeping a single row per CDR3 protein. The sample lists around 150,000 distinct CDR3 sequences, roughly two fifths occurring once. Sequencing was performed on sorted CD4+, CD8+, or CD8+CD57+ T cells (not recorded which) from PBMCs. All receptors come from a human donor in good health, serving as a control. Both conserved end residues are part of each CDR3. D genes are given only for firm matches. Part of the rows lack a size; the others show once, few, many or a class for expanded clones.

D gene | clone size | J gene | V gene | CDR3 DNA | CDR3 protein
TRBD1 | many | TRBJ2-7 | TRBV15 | TGTGCCACCAGCAGAGATCTGGACAGGGGTTACGAGCAGTACTTC | CATSRDLDRGYEQYF
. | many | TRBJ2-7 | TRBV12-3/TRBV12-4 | TGTGCCAGCAGTTTATTACAGGGCGCCTACGAGCAGTACTTC | CASSLLQGAYEQYF
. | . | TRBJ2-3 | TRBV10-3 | TGTGCCATCAGGAGCACAGATACGCAGTATTTT | CAIRSTDTQYF
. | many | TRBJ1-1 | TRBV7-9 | TGTGCCAGCAGCCGCCGGGGTCGCGGCACTGAAGCTTTCTTT | CASSRRGRGTEAFF
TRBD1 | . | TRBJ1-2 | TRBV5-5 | TGTGCCAGCAGCTCCCTACTACAGGGGAACTATGGCTACACCTTC | CASSSLLQGNYGYTF
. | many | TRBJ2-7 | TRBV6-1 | TGTGCCAGCAGCCCGACTAGCTACGAGCAGTACTTC | CASSPTSYEQYF
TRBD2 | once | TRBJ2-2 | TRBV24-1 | TGTGCCACCAGTGATTCCGTACTAGCGGGAGATGCGGACACCGGGGAGCTGTTTTTT | CATSDSVLAGDADTGELFF
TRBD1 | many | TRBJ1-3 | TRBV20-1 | TGCAGTGCTATCGGACAGGGTCCTGGAAACACCATATATTTT | CSAIGQGPGNTIYF
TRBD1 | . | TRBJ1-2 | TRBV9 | TGTGCCAGCAGCTCGCCGACAGGGATGGGACGAGGCTACACCTTC | CASSSPTGMGRGYTF
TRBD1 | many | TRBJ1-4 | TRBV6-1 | TGTGCCAGCAGCTTCGACAGGGTCAATGAAAAACTGTTTTTT | CASSFDRVNEKLFF
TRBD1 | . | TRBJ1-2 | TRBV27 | TGTGCCAGCAGTTTAGTTAACAGGGGGCTCTATGGCTACACCTTC | CASSLVNRGLYGYTF
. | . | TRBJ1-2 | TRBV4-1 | TGCGCCAGCAGCCAAGGTAACAGGGAGTTTGGTGGCTACACCTTC | CASSQGNREFGGYTF
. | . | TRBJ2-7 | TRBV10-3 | TGTGCCAGCAATCCACGGGGCGGAAGATCCTACGAGCAGTACTTC | CASNPRGGRSYEQYF
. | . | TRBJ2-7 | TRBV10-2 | TGCGCCAGCAGTGGCCGAACATCCTACGAGCAGTACTTC | CASSGRTSYEQYF
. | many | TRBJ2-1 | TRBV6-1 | TGTGCCAGCAGTCTTCGGACCAACAATGAGCAGTTCTTC | CASSLRTNNEQFF
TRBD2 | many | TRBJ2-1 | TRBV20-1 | TGCAGCGCCGAATCTAGCGGGAGAGGATACAATGAGCAGTTCTTC | CSAESSGRGYNEQFF
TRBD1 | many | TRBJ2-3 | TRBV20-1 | TGCAGTGTCATGAGACAGGGGGCGTTTACGGATACGCAGTATTTT | CSVMRQGAFTDTQYF
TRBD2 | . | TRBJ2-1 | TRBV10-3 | TGTGCCATCAGACTGACTAGCGGGGTCTCAGAGCAGTTCTTC | CAIRLTSGVSEQFF
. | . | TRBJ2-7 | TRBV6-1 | TGTGCCAGCAGCCCCGGGGCAGGGTACTTCGAGCAGTACTTC | CASSPGAGYFEQYF
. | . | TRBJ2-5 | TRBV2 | TGTGCCAGCAGCGCGGGGTTGGCGGAGACCCAGTACTTC | CASSAGLAETQYF
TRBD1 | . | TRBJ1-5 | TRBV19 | TGTGCCAGTAGAGGGGACAGGATCTTGGGTCAGCCCCAGCATTTT | CASRGDRILGQPQHF
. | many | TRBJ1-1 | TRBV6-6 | TGTGCCAGCAGTTACAGTGAAGCTTTCTTT | CASSYSEAFF
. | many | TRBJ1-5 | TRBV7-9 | TGTGCCAGCAGCTTCCCAGATCAGCCCCAGCATTTT | CASSFPDQPQHF
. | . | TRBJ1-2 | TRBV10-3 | TGTGCCATCAGGCGGGAGGGTCCCTATGGCTACACCTTC | CAIRREGPYGYTF
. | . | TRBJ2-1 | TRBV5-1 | TGCGCCAGCAGCTTAGTAGGAGGGGAGAATGAGCAGTTCTTC | CASSLVGGENEQFF
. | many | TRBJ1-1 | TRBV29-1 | TGCAGCGTTGTTGGGACTTCGAACACTGAAGCTTTCTTT | CSVVGTSNTEAFF
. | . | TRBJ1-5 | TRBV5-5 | TGTGCCAGCAGCCGCAATCTGGGCAATCAGCCCCAGCATTTT | CASSRNLGNQPQHF
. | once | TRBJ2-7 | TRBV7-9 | TGTGCCAGCGGTCAGGGAACCTACGAGCAGTACTTC | CASGQGTYEQYF
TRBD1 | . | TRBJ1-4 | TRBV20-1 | TGCAGTGCTAGAGAGGCAGGGGGCAATGAAAAACTGTTTTTT | CSAREAGGNEKLFF
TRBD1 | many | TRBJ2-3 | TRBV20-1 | TGCAGTGCCTCGGGACAGCGCACAGATACGCAGTATTTT | CSASGQRTDTQYF
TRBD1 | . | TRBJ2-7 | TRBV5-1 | TGCGCCAGCAGCTTGACGGGACAGGGAGAGCAGTACTTC | CASSLTGQGEQYF
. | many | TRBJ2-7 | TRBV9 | TGTGCCAGCAGCTCCCGGCCGCACTACGAGCAGTACTTC | CASSSRPHYEQYF
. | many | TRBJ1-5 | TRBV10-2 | TGCGCCAGCTCTGGACAGTTCAATCAGCCCCAGCATTTT | CASSGQFNQPQHF
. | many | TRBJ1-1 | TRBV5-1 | TGCGCCAGCAGCCCTGGGCCTGCGAACACTGAAGCTTTCTTT | CASSPGPANTEAFF
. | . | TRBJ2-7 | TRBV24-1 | TGTGCCACCAACAGACTCGCAACCTACGAGCAGTACTTC | CATNRLATYEQYF
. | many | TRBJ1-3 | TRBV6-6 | TGTGCCAGCAGTTACTCGTCCGGGAGCTCTGGAAACACCATATATTTT | CASSYSSGSSGNTIYF
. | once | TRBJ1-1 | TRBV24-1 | TGTGCCACCAGTGATATAGACACGGGCCCGGGGACTGAAGCTTTCTTT | CATSDIDTGPGTEAFF
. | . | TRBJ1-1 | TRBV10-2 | TGCGCCAGCAGTGAGTCAACGAACACTGAAGCTTTCTTT | CASSESTNTEAFF
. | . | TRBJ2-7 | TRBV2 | TGTGCCAGCAGACAGGGGACTAGGGACGAGCAGTACTTC | CASRQGTRDEQYF
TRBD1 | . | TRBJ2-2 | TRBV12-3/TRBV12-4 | TGTGCCAGCAGCTCACGGACAGGGGCCACCGGGGAGCTGTTTTTT | CASSSRTGATGELFF
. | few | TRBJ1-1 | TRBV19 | TGTGCCAGTACCATGAGACCAGAACAGCACACTGAAGCTTTCTTT | CASTMRPEQHTEAFF
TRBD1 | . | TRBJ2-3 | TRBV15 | TGTGCCACCAGCAGAGGAACAGGGGCAGATACGCAGTATTTT | CATSRGTGADTQYF
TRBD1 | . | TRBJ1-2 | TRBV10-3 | TGTGCCATCAGTGCTTATTCCGGGACAGGGGTTGATGGCTACACCTTC | CAISAYSGTGVDGYTF
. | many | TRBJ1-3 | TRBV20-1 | TGCAGTGCTAGGGAAAGAGGGCTCCTCTCTGGAAACACCATATATTTT | CSARERGLLSGNTIYF
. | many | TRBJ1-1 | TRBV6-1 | TGTGCCACCCTGTTCGGGGAAAGCACTGAAGCTTTCTTT | CATLFGESTEAFF
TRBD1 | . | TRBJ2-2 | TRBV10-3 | TGTGCCATCAGTGAGGACAGGGGGGGGAACACCGGGGAGCTGTTTTTT | CAISEDRGGNTGELFF
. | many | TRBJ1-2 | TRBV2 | TGTGCCAGCAGACGAATTGCGGGGGTCTATGGCTACACCTTC | CASRRIAGVYGYTF
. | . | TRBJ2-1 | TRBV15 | TGTGCCACCAGAGGGGACTCCTACAATGAGCAGTTCTTC | CATRGDSYNEQFF
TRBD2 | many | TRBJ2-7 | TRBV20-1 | TGCAGTGCTAGTAGAGGGAGGGCCAATTACGAGCAGTACTTC | CSASRGRANYEQYF
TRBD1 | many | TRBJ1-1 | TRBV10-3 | TGTGCCACTCGGGGACAGGGAGACACTGAAGCTTTCTTT | CATRGQGDTEAFF
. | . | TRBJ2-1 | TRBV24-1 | TGTGCCACCAGGTCCGGGCAAGACCAGTTCTTC | CATRSGQDQFF
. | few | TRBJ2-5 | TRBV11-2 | TGTGCCAGCAGCTTAGGGAACACCGGAATCGGAGGGGAGACCCAGTACTTC | CASSLGNTGIGGETQYF
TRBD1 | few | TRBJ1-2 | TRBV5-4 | TGTGCCAGCAGCACCGGGACAGCCCTTGACTATGGCTACACCTTC | CASSTGTALDYGYTF
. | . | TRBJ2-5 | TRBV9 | TGTGCCAGCAGCGTACAGCCCGGGCGGGAGACCCAGTACTTC | CASSVQPGRETQYF
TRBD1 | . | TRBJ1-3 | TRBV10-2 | TGCGCCAGCAGAGACTGGACAGGGGTCGACGGAAACACCATATATTTT | CASRDWTGVDGNTIYF